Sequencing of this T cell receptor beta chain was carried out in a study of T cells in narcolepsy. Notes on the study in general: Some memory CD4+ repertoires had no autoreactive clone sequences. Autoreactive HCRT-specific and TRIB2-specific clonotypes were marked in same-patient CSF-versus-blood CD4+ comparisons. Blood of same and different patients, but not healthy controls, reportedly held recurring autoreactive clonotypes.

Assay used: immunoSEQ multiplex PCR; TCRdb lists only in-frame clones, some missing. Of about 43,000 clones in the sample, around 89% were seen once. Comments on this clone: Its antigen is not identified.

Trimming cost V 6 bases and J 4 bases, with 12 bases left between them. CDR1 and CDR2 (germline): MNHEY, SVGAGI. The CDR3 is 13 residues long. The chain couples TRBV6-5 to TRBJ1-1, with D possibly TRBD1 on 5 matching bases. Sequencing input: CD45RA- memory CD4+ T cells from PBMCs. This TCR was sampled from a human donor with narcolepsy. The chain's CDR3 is CASRSQGTTEAFF. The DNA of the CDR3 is TGTGCCAGCAGGTCGCAGGGTACCACTGAAGCTTTCTTT.